The present T cell receptor (beta chain) was sequenced within a study of T cells in localized non-small cell lung cancer (dated by TCRdb to about 2020). For the study in its entirety: The study examined T cell repertoires in a few hundred patients with early-stage NSCLC and compared tumors with uninvolved tumor-adjacent lungs. The mean age of the NSCLC patients was roughly 70 years, with 120 to 150 men and around 99 women. All 240 or so NSCLC patients in the cohort were treatment-naive and had localized lung tumors that were resected. Overall results and qualifications from the work: Uninvolved tumor-adjacent lung showed the highest T cell clonality, higher than tumor, which suggests more focused antigenic responses in the uninvolved tumor-adjacent lung. Since the design was exploratory, TCR variables were selected using unadjusted p-values with no false-discovery rate correction. Higher blood T cell density associated with longer overall survival, while higher adjacent-lung clonality associated with shorter survival. Because multi-region tumor sequencing was not done, intratumor heterogeneity could not be ruled out. A median of roughly 56 of the top 100 tumor clones were detected in paired uninvolved adjacent lung, and 28 of these tumor clones were also found among the top 100 clones of the paired uninvolved adjacent lung.

Uninvolved adjacent lung was sampled at least 2 cm away from the tumor margin, and two independent pathologists confirmed that the tissue had no atypia. At diagnosis, peripheral blood, uninvolved tumor-adjacent lung and tumor were collected and were preserved as a mix of fresh-frozen and FFPE material. In regard to this clone: Its antigen has not been determined. No base-level quality is on record; no much larger clone is a single base apart.

TCR beta CDR3 regions were sequenced from DNA using the immunoSEQ Assay. The paper's processing steps were these. T cell density was computed as TCR beta template counts normalized to usable DNA estimated by amplifying housekeeping genes. The preseqR package was used to estimate richness by extrapolating to 400,000 templates for PBMC samples and to 120,000 templates for tissue samples. Clonality was defined as one minus Pielou's evenness. To identify tissue-enriched TCRs, differential abundance testing was run on productive amino-acid clonotypes with a minimum total count of 5 and an alpha of 0.1. The Jaccard Index and the Morisita Overlap Index were used to measure repertoire overlap between compartments. TCR beta CDR3s were clustered by GLIPH together with public tetramer-defined viral CDR3s, and at least three viral sequences plus V-gene enrichment were required for viral motifs. This is the immuneACCESS table as TCRdb keeps it, with only in-frame sequences that have V and J called. A part of the clones is gone; compared with another copy, unresolved V genes explain less than half, and the rest is unexplained. V and J calls plus clone size are reproduced from that table; the DNA served to infer D and trimming. Counted in this sample were about 2,000 clones; 27% of them appeared once. About 16% of the sample rests with the top ten.

The CDR3 starts with the cysteine, ends with the phenylalanine, and has 18 residues. The retained sequence is limited to the CDR3, 54 bases, with the frame set at the first base. V ends up 6 bases short and J 1 base short, with an unmatched junction base count of 17. According to the germline V gene, CDR1 reads KGHSH and CDR2 reads LQKENI. The sequence came from a female donor of 60 years or more with stage I lung adenocarcinoma. The sample in question was normal lung tissue next to the tumor, obtained before any cancer treatment. Rearrangement joined TRBV18 to TRBJ2-7, with TRBD1 matching 8 junction bases. Read as DNA, the sequence is TGTGCCAGCTCCTCGGCAGGGGGCGAATCGGTTGGTTCCTACGAGCAGTACTTC. This is translated as CASSSAGGESVGSYEQYF.